The clone carrying this TCR beta chain was picked up many times. TCR beta CDR3 region amplification was performed from RNA transcripts. A first-round RT-PCR of the TCR CDR3 used the HTBI primer set. TCRdb redid the calling of the multiplex PCR reads with MiXCR, one entry per CDR3 protein. This sample yields hundreds of thousands of distinct CDR3 sequences, of which 38% are seen a single time; roughly 8.3% belongs to the top ten. This entry comes from a study of T cells in Graves' hyperthyroidism and ophthalmopathy. Reasons for excluding patients were uncontrolled infection, other autoimmune disease, pregnancy or lactation. Trimming took off 3 bases at V and 4 bases at J, with 18 bases between the two ends. Germline CDR1 is DFQATT and CDR2 is SNEGSKA (reference sequence). The length of the CDR3 is 15 residues.

The chain couples TRBV20-1 to TRBJ1-1; D perhaps matches TRBD1 (6 bases). The sequencing sample was made of blood. The source is a man between 18 and 35 years old with Graves' hyperthyroidism. The CDR3 protein is CSASAHPGQGTEAFF. The DNA of the CDR3 is TGCAGTGCTAGTGCCCACCCGGGACAAGGCACTGAAGCTTTCTTT.